The next 4 T cell receptor beta chains were all read from a single sample in a study of blood T cells in healthy people across ages. Through a sample-barcoded 5' primer and a J-beta primer mix, a second PCR was run for roughly 6 to 11 cycles. MiXCR was run by TCRdb on the 5' RACE reads, yielding one entry per CDR3 protein. The data show some 1,800,000 distinct CDR3 sequences, 39% seen once. The sequenced sample was blood. These receptors all stem from a human donor in good health.

V usage is TRBV27 and J usage is TRBJ1-2; D possibly corresponds to TRBD1 (6 bases). The CDR3 runs to 15 residues. Trimming left V 6 bases short and J 3 bases short, with 17 bases between. Per the germline V gene, CDR1 is MNHEY and CDR2 is SMNVEV (reference sequence). The CDR3 here is CASSPKGDYHYGYTF. CDR3 coding DNA: TGTGCCAGCAGCCCCAAGGGGGATTATCACTATGGCTACACCTTC.

This clonotype has only a few counts. This chain uses TRBV5-1 with TRBJ2-4; no definite D call. V was pared by 8 bases and J by 8 bases, with 17 bases between. Per the germline V gene, CDR1 is SGHRS and CDR2 is YFSETQ. This CDR3 contains 13 residues. CDR3 DNA sequence: TGCGCCAGTAGAACCGGGCCCACGGACATTCAGTACTTC. Amino acid sequence: CASRTGPTDIQYF.

The rearrangement joins TRBV20-1 to TRBJ1-2; D is unresolved. Germline assignment: CDR1 DFQATT and CDR2 SNEGSKA (reference sequence). This CDR3 is 15 amino acids long. Trimming took off 5 bases at V and 6 bases at J, with 22 bases between the two ends. Written as DNA, the CDR3 is TGCAGTGCTGACCCTTTACACGAGTCTAGGGATGGCTACACCTTC. Its protein is CSADPLHESRDGYTF.

As concerns this clonotype: The CDR3 does not end in the conserved phenylalanine or tryptophan, so this is likely a read error. This rearrangement joins TRBV4-1 to TRBJ2-6; 9 bases line up with TRBD2. CDR3 length equals 19 residues. Losses at the gene ends were 4 bases for V and 0 bases for J; bases not matched to a gene: 10. The germline CDR1 and CDR2 sequences are MGHRA and YSYEKL. The DNA of the CDR3 is TGCGCCAGCAGCCCCTACCCCCTAGCGGGACACTCTGGGGCCAACGTCCTGACTGTC. It specifies CASSPYPLAGHSGANVLTV.